This T cell receptor (beta chain) was obtained from a study of blood T cell repertoires in COVID-19. Study details: Some COVID-19 samples were acute and others convalescent; all came from the United States, Italy and Spain. Nucleic acid was either cDNA or gDNA, and it came from T cells, B-cell-depleted T cells, or PBMCs.

Authors' processing steps: Amplification with reference gene primers provided the estimates of nucleated cell counts. Sequencing used immunoSEQ multiplex PCR; TCRdb keeps in-frame clones, though not all of them. The V and J calls and clone size are taken from that table; D and trimming were inferred from the DNA. The data contain tens of thousands of clones, 74% of them singletons. The TCR sequence derives from an elderly woman with acute or convalescent COVID-19. Specimen: peripheral blood.

The CDR3 DNA sequence: TGTGCCAGCAGTTCCCATAACGAAGGACTAGCGGGGAATTACAATGAGCAGTTCTTC. Encoded protein: CASSSHNEGLAGNYNEQFF. The chain links TRBV6-2 or TRBV6-3 to TRBJ2-1; 12 bases map to TRBD2. The CDR3 spans 19 residues. CDR1 and CDR2 (germline): MNHEY, SVGEGT. Germline trimming cut 4 bases from V and 4 bases from J; bases unmatched to any gene: 14.